The 12 T cell receptor beta chains given below trace back to one sample, sequenced in a study of technical replicates of blood from a few donors. This table comes from immunoSEQ multiplex PCR, and its TCRdb copy is limited to in-frame clones, with some not included. The table has 64,000 or so clones, approximately 86% seen once. Source material: PBMCs. Source of these receptors: a human donor in good health. Some clones in this sample may be carry-over from other donors' samples.

The chain uses TRBV10-3 and TRBJ2-1; 10 bases match TRBD1. V was pared by 5 bases and J by 8 bases, with 6 bases of the junction left unmatched. The CDR3 runs 14 residues. Germline V gives CDR1 ENHRY, CDR2 SYGVKD. The CDR3 spells CAISSRDRGDEQFF. The CDR3 DNA is TGTGCCATCAGTTCAAGGGACAGGGGCGATGAGCAGTTCTTC.

The chain employs TRBV30 and TRBJ2-3; possibly TRBD2 for D (6 bases). The CDR3 is 16 amino acids. Germline V gene lookup returns CDR1 GTSNPN and CDR2 SVGIG (reference sequence). The V end lost 2 bases, the J end lost 2 bases, and 17 bases lay between the germline ends. The CDR3 region has the DNA TGTGCCTGGAGTAACGACGGTCCGGGAGTCACAGATACGCAGTATTTT. Translated, it gives CAWSNDGPGVTDTQYF.

The chain uses TRBV11-2 and TRBJ2-5, with D perhaps matching TRBD2 (6 bases). The CDR3 has 15 residues. CDR1 is SGHAT, CDR2 FQNNGV, per germline. V lost 4 bases and J lost 2, with 14 bases in between. CDR3 protein: CASSSGVAEQETQYF. Written as DNA, the CDR3 is TGTGCCAGCAGCTCCGGGGTAGCGGAACAAGAGACCCAGTACTTC.

V usage is TRBV11-2 and J usage is TRBJ2-5; 8 positions agree with TRBD1. The CDR3 covers 13 residues. V lost 8 bases to trimming and J lost 3 bases; unmatched junction nucleotides: 5. The V gene's germline CDR1 is SGHAT and CDR2 FQNNGV. CDR3 region: CASRQGTKETQYF. In DNA, the CDR3 is TGTGCCAGCCGACAGGGGACGAAAGAGACCCAGTACTTC.

CDR3 nucleotide sequence: TGTGCCAGCAGTTACTCGATTACATCTTTCCAAGAGACCCAGTACTTC. Translating gives CASSYSITSFQETQYF. V gene TRBV6-5 combines with J gene TRBJ2-5; D remains unclear. Deletions cut 0 bases from V and 1 base from J, with 12 bases between. In germline, CDR1 is MNHEY, CDR2 SVGAGI. The CDR3 sequence is 16 residues long.

The chain is built from TRBV9 and TRBJ1-2; perhaps TRBD1 as D (5 bases). The germline V and J ends were trimmed by 4 bases and 7 bases, with 17 bases remaining between them. The germline gives CDR1 SGDLS, CDR2 YYNGEE. The CDR3 totals 14 residues. CDR3: CASSIRDSGGGYTF. The CDR3 coding sequence is TGTGCCAGCAGCATTCGGGACTCTGGGGGTGGCTACACCTTC.

The CDR3 protein is CASSLGDRGGNSPLHF. CDR3 sequence (DNA): TGCGCCAGCAGCTTAGGGGACAGGGGGGGGAATTCACCCCTCCACTTT. V gene TRBV5-1 combines with J gene TRBJ1-6; 11 bases fit TRBD1. Looked up from germline, CDR1 is SGHRS and CDR2 is YFSETQ. J lost 7 bases, V lost 2 bases, and 5 bases had no gene match. This CDR3 region has 16 residues.

V and J are TRBV29-1 and TRBJ2-2, with D unresolved. The V end was cut by 4 bases, the J end by 1 base, with 10 bases between. This CDR3 is 14 amino acids long. Germline V lookup: CDR1 SQVTM, CDR2 ANQGSEA. CDR3 sequence: CSVGWPMNTGELFF. The CDR3 bases are TGCAGCGTTGGTTGGCCCATGAACACCGGGGAGCTGTTTTTT.

The chain employs TRBV6-1 and TRBJ1-2, with TRBD1 matching 9 bases. The length of the CDR3 is 13 residues. Unmatched junction bases numbered 5, after V lost 6 bases and J lost 6 bases. The germline gives CDR1 MNHNS, CDR2 SASEGT. DNA for the CDR3: TGTGCCAGCAGCGGAACAGGGGGCCATGGCTACACCTTC. Amino acids: CASSGTGGHGYTF.

The chain couples TRBV4-3 to TRBJ2-1; 12 bases agree with TRBD2. This CDR3 region has 14 residues. Germline CDR1 reads LGHNA; CDR2 reads YSLEER. Trimming removed 5 bases from V and 7 bases from J; junction bases left unmatched: 3. For the CDR3, the DNA is TGCGCCAGCAGCTCAGGGACTAGCGGGAATGAGCAGTTCTTC. Amino acid sequence: CASSSGTSGNEQFF.

V is TRBV7-2 and J is TRBJ2-2, with a possible D match to TRBD1 (5 bases). V lost 1 base and J 5 bases, leaving 14 bases between the germline ends. Looked up from germline, CDR1 is SGHTA and CDR2 is FQGNSA. This CDR3 has 16 residues. The CDR3 coding sequence is TGTGCCAGCAGCTTAGAGGAAGCAGGGCTAACCGGGGAGCTGTTTTTT. This gives the protein CASSLEEAGLTGELFF. Drawing the rest from reference TRBV7-2 and TRBJ2-2, the complete variable domain is GAGVSQSPSNKVTEKGKDVELRCDPISGHTALYWYRQSLGQGLEFLIYFQGNSAPDKSGLPSDRFSAERTGGSVSTLTIQRTQQEDSAVYLCASSLEEAGLTGELFFGEGSRLTVL.

This chain uses TRBV19 with TRBJ1-6; no clear D gene. Germline CDR1 reads LNHDA; CDR2 reads SQIVND (reference sequence). The CDR3 sequence is 13 residues long. Between the trimmed V and J ends, which lost 3 bases and 5 bases, there was a span of 5 bases. The chain's CDR3 is CASSIANNSPLHF. Here the CDR3 DNA reads TGTGCCAGTAGTATCGCGAATAATTCACCCCTCCACTTT.